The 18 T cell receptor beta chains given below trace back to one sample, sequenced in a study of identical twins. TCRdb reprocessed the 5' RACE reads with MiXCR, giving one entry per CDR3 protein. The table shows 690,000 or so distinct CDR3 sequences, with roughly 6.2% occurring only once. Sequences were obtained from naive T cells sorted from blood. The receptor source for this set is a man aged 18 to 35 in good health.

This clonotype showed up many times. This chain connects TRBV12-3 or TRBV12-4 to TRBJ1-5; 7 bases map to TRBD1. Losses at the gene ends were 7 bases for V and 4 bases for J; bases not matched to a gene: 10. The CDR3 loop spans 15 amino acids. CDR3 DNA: TGTGCCAGCACCCTGGGCGGGACAGTTAATCAGCCCCAGCATTTT. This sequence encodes CASTLGGTVNQPQHF.

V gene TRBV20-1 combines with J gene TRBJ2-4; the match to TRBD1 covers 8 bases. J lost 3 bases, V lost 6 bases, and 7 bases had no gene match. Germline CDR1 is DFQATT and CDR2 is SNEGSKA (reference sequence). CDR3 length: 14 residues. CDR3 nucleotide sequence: TGCAGTGCCAACAGGGGGTTGGGCAAAAACATTCAGTACTTC. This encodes CSANRGLGKNIQYF.

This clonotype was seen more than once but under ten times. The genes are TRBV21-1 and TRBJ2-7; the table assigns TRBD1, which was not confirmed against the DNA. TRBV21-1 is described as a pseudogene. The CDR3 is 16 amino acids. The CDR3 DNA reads TGTGCCAGCAGCAATACAGGGGGCACCCGGATCTACGAGCAGTACGTC. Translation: CASSNTGGTRIYEQYV.

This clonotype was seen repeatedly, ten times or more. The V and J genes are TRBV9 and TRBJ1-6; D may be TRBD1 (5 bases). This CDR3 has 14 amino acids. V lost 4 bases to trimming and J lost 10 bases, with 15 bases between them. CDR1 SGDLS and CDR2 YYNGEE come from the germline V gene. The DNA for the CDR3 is TGTGCCAGCAGCAGGAGGGGACGGATGTCACCCCTCCACTTT. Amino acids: CASSRRGRMSPLHF. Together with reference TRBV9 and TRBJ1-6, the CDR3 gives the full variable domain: DSGVTQTPKHLITATGQRVTLRCSPRSGDLSVYWYQQSLDQGLQFLIQYYNGEERAKGNILERFSAQQFPDLHSELNLSSLELGDSALYFCASSRRGRMSPLHFGNGTRLTVT.

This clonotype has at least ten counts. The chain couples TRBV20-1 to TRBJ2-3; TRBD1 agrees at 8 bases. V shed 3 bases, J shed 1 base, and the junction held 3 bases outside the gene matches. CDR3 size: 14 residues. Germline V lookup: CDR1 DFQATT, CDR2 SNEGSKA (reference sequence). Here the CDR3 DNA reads TGCAGTGCTAGCGACAGGGGTGGCACAGATACGCAGTATTTT. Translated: CSASDRGGTDTQYF.

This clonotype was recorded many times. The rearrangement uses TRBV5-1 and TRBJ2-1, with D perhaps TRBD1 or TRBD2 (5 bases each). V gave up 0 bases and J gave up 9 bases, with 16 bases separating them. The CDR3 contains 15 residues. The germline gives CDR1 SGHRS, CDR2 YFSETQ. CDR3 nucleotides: TGCGCCAGCAGCTTGGCGGGGCCAGGGATAAGTGAGCAGTTCTTC. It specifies CASSLAGPGISEQFF.

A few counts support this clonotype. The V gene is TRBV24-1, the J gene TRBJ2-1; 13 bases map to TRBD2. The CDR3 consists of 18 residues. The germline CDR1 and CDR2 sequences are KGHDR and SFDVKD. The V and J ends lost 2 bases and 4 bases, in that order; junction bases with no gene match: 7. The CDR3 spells CATSDYHGLAGVYNEQFF. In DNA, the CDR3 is TGTGCCACCAGTGATTACCACGGACTAGCGGGAGTATACAATGAGCAGTTCTTC.

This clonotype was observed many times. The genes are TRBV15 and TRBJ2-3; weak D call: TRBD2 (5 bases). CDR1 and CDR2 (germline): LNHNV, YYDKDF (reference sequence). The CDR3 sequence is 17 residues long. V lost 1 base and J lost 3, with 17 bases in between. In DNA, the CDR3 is TGTGCCACCAGCAGAGTAATCGTTGCTAGCCAAACAGATACGCAGTATTTT. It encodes CATSRVIVASQTDTQYF.

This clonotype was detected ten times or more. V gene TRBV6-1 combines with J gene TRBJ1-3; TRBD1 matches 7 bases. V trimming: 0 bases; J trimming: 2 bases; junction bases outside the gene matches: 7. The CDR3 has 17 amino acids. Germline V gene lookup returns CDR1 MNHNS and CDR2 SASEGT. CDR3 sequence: CASSEASRQGTGNTIYF. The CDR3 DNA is TGTGCCAGCAGTGAAGCGTCCCGACAGGGAACTGGAAACACCATATATTTT.

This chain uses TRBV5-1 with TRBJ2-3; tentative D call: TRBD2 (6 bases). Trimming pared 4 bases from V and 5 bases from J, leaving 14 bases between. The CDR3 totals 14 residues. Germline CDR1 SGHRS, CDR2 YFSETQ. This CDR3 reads CASSPGLEGDTQYF. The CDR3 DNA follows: TGCGCCAGCAGCCCGGGACTTGAAGGAGATACGCAGTATTTT.

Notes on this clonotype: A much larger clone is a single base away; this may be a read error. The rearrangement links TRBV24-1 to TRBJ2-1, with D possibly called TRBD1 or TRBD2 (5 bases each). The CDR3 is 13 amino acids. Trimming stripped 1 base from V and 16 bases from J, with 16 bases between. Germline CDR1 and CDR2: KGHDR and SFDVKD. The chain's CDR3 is CATSDLRLGVHFF. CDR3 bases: TGTGCCACCAGTGATTTAAGGCTGGGGGTACACTTCTTC.

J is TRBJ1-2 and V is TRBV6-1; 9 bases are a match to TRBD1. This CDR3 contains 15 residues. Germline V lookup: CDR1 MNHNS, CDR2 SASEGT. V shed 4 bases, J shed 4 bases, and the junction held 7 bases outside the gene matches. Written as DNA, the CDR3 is TGTGCCAGCAGTGTTCTGGGACAGGGAATCTATGGCTACACCTTC. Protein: CASSVLGQGIYGYTF.

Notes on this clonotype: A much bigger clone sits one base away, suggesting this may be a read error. Here the CDR3 DNA reads TGCAGCGTTTCCCCCGGGACAGGGGACTTTGGCTACACCTTC. It encodes CSVSPGTGDFGYTF. This chain links TRBV29-1 with TRBJ1-2; 10 bases align to TRBD1. Germline assignment: CDR1 SQVTM and CDR2 ANQGSEA. Trimming at V came to 5 bases and at J to 7 bases, leaving 10 bases not matched to a gene. The CDR3 sequence is 14 residues long. The full variable domain, with the rest looked up from reference TRBV29-1 and TRBJ1-2, is SAVISQKPSRDICQRGTSLTIQCQVDSQVTMMFWYRQQPGQSLTLIATANQGSEATYESGFVIDKFPISRPNLTFSTLTVSNMSPEDSSIYLCSVSPGTGDFGYTFGSGTRLTVV.

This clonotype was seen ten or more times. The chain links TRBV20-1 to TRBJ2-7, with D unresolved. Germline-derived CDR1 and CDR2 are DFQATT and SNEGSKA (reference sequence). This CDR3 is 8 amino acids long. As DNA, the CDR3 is TGCAGTGCTAGCCTGTTACATGTC. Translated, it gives CSASLLHV.

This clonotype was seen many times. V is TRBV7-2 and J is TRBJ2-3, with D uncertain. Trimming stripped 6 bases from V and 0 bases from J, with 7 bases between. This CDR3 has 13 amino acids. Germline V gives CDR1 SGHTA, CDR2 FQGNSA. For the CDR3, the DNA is TGTGCCAGCAGTAATACTAGCACAGATACGCAGTATTTT. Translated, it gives CASSNTSTDTQYF.

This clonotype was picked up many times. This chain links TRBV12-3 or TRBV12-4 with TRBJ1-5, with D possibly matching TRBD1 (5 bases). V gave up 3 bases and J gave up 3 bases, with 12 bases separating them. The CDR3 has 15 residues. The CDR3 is CASSFSGIVNQPQHF. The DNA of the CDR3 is TGTGCCAGCAGTTTCTCAGGGATCGTCAATCAGCCCCAGCATTTT.

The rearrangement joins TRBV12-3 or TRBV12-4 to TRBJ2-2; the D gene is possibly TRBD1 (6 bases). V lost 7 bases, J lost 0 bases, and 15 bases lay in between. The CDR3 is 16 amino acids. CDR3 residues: CASTAVRGANTGELFF. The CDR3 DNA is TGTGCCAGCACGGCGGTCAGGGGCGCGAACACCGGGGAGCTGTTTTTT.

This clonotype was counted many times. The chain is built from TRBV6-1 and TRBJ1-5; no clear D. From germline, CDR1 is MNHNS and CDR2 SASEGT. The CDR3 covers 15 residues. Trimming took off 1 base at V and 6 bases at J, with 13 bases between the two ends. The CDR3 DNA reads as TGTGCCAGCAGTGAAGAAGTGTTCCCGGGTCAGCCCCAGCATTTT. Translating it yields CASSEEVFPGQPQHF.